This T cell receptor beta chain was retrieved from a study of naive and memory T cell subsets. Overall study findings and caveats: In naive cells, over 90% of TCR sequences were seen only once.

This clonotype has at least ten counts. Its cognate antigen is unknown. The CDR3 runs 12 residues. The germline gives CDR1 MDHEN, CDR2 SYDVKM. V was pared by 3 bases and J by 8 bases, with 10 bases between. Two oligonucleotides, mixed equimolar, formed the beta constant-region primer covering TRBC1 and TRBC2. Nested alpha and beta constant-region primers with the SP2 primer drove four PCR rounds on ligated cDNA. Each CDR3 protein gets one entry after TCRdb re-called the UMI-ligation and nested PCR reads with MiXCR. Of 95,000 to 150,000 distinct CDR3 sequences detected, roughly 36% appear once; the ten largest clones hold about 1%.

This clonotype was sampled from a human donor in good health. The rearrangement uses TRBV28 and TRBJ1-1; D might be TRBD1 (6 bases). The sequenced sample consisted of central memory CD4+ T cells from blood. DNA for the CDR3: TGTGCCAGCAGTTTTAGGGACAACGAAGCTTTCTTT. This translates into CASSFRDNEAFF.